This TCR beta chain stems from a study of regulatory T cells in long-lasting Graves disease. General study findings and limits: More public clonotypes were shared by persistent patients (fewer than 3,000) than by new patients (roughly 930). Preferential use of TRBV28, TRBJ1-2 and TRBJ2-5 was seen in persistent disease.

Time point in this sample: persistent/refractory GD, antithyroid drugs over 5 years with positive TRAb. PBMC RNA served as the TCR library source. American Thyroid Association guidelines were used to diagnose Graves' disease. Patients came from an endocrinology department in Xi'an, China. Building the TCR beta libraries relied on iRepertoire HTBI primers, and CDR3 regions underwent Arm-PCR. One entry per CDR3 protein results from TCRdb running MiXCR on the multiplex PCR reads. The sample carries 300,000 to 400,000 distinct CDR3 sequences, roughly a fifth recorded once. In regard to this clonotype: Its antigen is not known.

The V gene lost 5 bases and the J gene lost 7 bases, with 14 bases spanning the gap. Germline CDR1 and CDR2: SGHTA and FQGNSA. This CDR3 has 14 residues. This specimen consisted of peripheral blood mononuclear cells (PBMCs), obtained when the disease was refractory, from a patient treated with antithyroid drugs. The gene calls are TRBV7-2 and TRBJ2-2, with D maybe TRBD1 (6 bases). This receptor was obtained from a female donor with Graves disease. The CDR3 is CASSPLTGLGELFF. CDR3 in DNA: TGTGCCAGCAGCCCACTCACAGGGCTCGGGGAGCTGTTTTTT. Full variable domain (remainder filled in from reference TRBV7-2 and TRBJ2-2): GAGVSQSPSNKVTEKGKDVELRCDPISGHTALYWYRQSLGQGLEFLIYFQGNSAPDKSGLPSDRFSAERTGGSVSTLTIQRTQQEDSAVYLCASSPLTGLGELFFGEGSRLTVL.